The 25 T cell receptor beta chains below come from one sample, sequenced in a study of T-cell reconstitution after alpha-beta-depleted transplantation in children. For TCRbeta, the library was prepared with unique molecular identifiers. TCRdb passed the PCR reads through MiXCR, listing each CDR3 protein once. Of a few hundred thousand distinct CDR3 sequences listed, approximately 30% were seen once; the top ten hold under 45%. The sequencing used PBMCs, collected before TCRalphabeta/CD19-depleted stem cell transplant. These receptors came from a boy under two years old with Wiskott-Aldrich syndrome, due to receive a stem cell transplant.

The chain couples TRBV10-3 to TRBJ1-5; D might be TRBD1 (6 bases). Trimming pared 3 bases from V and 2 bases from J, leaving 11 bases between. Germline CDR1 ENHRY, CDR2 SYGVKD. There are 15 residues in the CDR3. CDR3 coding DNA: TGTGCCATCAGTGAACAGGGCTTTGGCAATCAGCCCCAGCATTTT. Translation gives CAISEQGFGNQPQHF.

This clonotype came up a few times. The rearrangement uses TRBV12-5 and TRBJ2-3; D possibly corresponds to TRBD2 (7 bases). The CDR3 extends over 15 amino acids. The ends were cut back, 7 bases at V and 2 bases at J, with 16 bases in the middle. In germline, CDR1 is LGHNT, CDR2 FRNRAP. The CDR3 DNA is TGTGCTAGTGCCCCGGGGAGGGGGGACACAGATACGCAGTATTTT. As protein: CASAPGRGDTDTQYF.

A few counts support this clonotype. The J gene is TRBJ2-7, the V gene TRBV20-1; 7 bases map to TRBD2. Germline assignment: CDR1 DFQATT and CDR2 SNEGSKA (reference sequence). The CDR3 is 13 residues long. V was pared by 6 bases and J by 0 bases, with 5 bases of the junction left unmatched. The CDR3 is CSAFIAGSYEQYF. The DNA of the CDR3 is TGCAGTGCCTTTATAGCGGGCTCCTACGAGCAGTACTTC.

The gene calls are TRBV4-1 and TRBJ1-1; 7 bases fit TRBD1. The CDR3 contains 15 residues. V shed 5 bases and J 0 bases; nucleotides not matched to a gene: 6. CDR1 is MGHRA, CDR2 YSYEKL, per germline. CDR3 coding DNA: TGCGCCAGCAGCACACGGACAGGCGTGAACACTGAAGCTTTCTTT. Residues: CASSTRTGVNTEAFF.

The rearrangement joins TRBV29-1 to TRBJ2-5, with 7 bases identical to TRBD1. The CDR3 runs to 14 residues. V was pared by 2 bases and J by 4 bases, with 7 bases of the junction left unmatched. Germline V CDR1 and CDR2: SQVTM, ANQGSEA. The CDR3 is CSVESDRVLETQYF. The CDR3, as DNA: TGCAGCGTTGAAAGTGACAGGGTCTTAGAGACCCAGTACTTC.

The chain couples TRBV14 to TRBJ2-1; 7 bases map to TRBD2. V was clipped by 4 bases and J by 0 bases; unmatched bases: 9. The CDR3 sequence is 17 residues long. The germline V gene encodes CDR1 SGHDN and CDR2 FVKESK. CDR3 bases: TGTGCCAGCAGCCCGTTACTATCTAGCGGCTCCTACAATGAGCAGTTCTTC. This translates into CASSPLLSSGSYNEQFF.

The gene calls are TRBV20-1 and TRBJ1-2; D gene unclear. This CDR3 is 12 amino acids long. V was shortened by 4 bases and J by 1 base, with 7 bases between the two germline ends. Germline V CDR1 and CDR2: DFQATT, SNEGSKA (reference sequence). The CDR3 bases are TGCAGTGCTATCGAGGATAACTATGGCTACACCTTC. It specifies CSAIEDNYGYTF.

This chain links TRBV5-1 with TRBJ1-1; D is undetermined. The length of the CDR3 is 13 residues. The germline gives CDR1 SGHRS, CDR2 YFSETQ. Trimming stripped 6 bases from V and 2 bases from J, with 11 bases between. DNA for the CDR3: TGCGCCAGCAACTTAGACTTAAACACTGAAGCTTTCTTT. It codes for CASNLDLNTEAFF.

This clonotype was observed a few times. The V and J genes are TRBV2 and TRBJ1-1, with 9 bases that match TRBD1. The germline V gene has CDR1 SNHLY and CDR2 FYNNEI. The CDR3 length is 17 residues. The V gene end was trimmed by 6 bases and the J gene end by 4 bases; junction bases not matched to a gene: 15. The CDR3 DNA reads TGTGCCAGCAGCGCCGACAGGGGGTCCGCACGGGGCACTGAAGCTTTCTTT. This sequence encodes CASSADRGSARGTEAFF.

The V gene is TRBV7-8, the J gene TRBJ2-5; no clear D. Trimming removed 3 bases at V and 0 bases at J, with 8 bases between. The CDR3 consists of 14 residues. Germline loops: CDR1 SGHVS, CDR2 FQNEAQ. CDR3 in DNA: TGTGCCAGCAGCTTCAGCGAGTACCAAGAGACCCAGTACTTC. This gives the protein CASSFSEYQETQYF.

J is TRBJ2-1 and V is TRBV7-3; D is uncertain. Germline lookup yields CDR1 SGHTA and CDR2 FQGTGA. The CDR3 spans 17 residues. V was trimmed by 4 bases and J by 0 bases, leaving 16 bases between them. CDR3: CASSSREATSSYNEQFF. CDR3 sequence (DNA): TGTGCCAGCAGCTCAAGGGAAGCGACAAGCTCCTACAATGAGCAGTTCTTC.

J is TRBJ1-2 and V is TRBV30; perhaps TRBD1 as D (6 bases). V was cut by 3 bases and J by 5 bases, with 13 bases left in between. The CDR3 length is 13 residues. Germline V gives CDR1 GTSNPN, CDR2 SVGIG (reference sequence). This CDR3 reads CAWRYSQGYGYTF. In nucleotides, the CDR3 is TGTGCCTGGAGATACAGTCAGGGGTATGGCTACACCTTC. Full variable domain (missing parts from reference TRBV30 and TRBJ1-2): SQTIHQWPATLVQPVGSPLSLECTVEGTSNPNLYWYRQAAGRGLQLLFYSVGIGQISSEVPQNLSASRPQDRQFILSSKKLLLSDSGFYLCAWRYSQGYGYTFGSGTRLTVV.

In its sample, this clonotype was seen a few times. The chain joins TRBV9 to TRBJ2-2; maybe TRBD2 (6 bases). Germline CDR1 reads SGDLS; CDR2 reads YYNGEE. Trimming removed 4 bases at V and 6 bases at J, with 16 bases between. The CDR3 length is 15 residues. The CDR3: CASSWGDVGPGELFF. CDR3 DNA: TGTGCCAGCAGCTGGGGGGACGTGGGGCCCGGGGAGCTGTTTTTT.

The V gene is TRBV20-1, the J gene TRBJ2-1, with 9 bases that match TRBD2. Per germline, CDR1 DFQATT and CDR2 SNEGSKA (reference sequence). J was trimmed by 8 bases and V by 3 bases; bases with no gene match: 14. The CDR3 spans 16 residues. CDR3 DNA sequence: TGCAGTGCTAGGAGGGGCGGGGGGGTACGGATCCATGAGCAGTTCTTC. Residues: CSARRGGGVRIHEQFF.

The V and J genes are TRBV28 and TRBJ2-4, with 7 bases that match TRBD2. The CDR3 is made up of 16 amino acids. Trimming removed 6 bases from V and 3 bases from J; junction bases left unmatched: 11. CDR1 and CDR2 from the germline V gene are MDHEN and SYDVKM. Here the CDR3 DNA reads TGTGCCAGCAGCCACTTCGCGGGAGAGGGCAAAAACATTCAGTACTTC. This codes for CASSHFAGEGKNIQYF.

CDR3: CSGQEYNEQFF. In DNA, the CDR3 is TGCAGTGGACAGGAGTACAATGAGCAGTTCTTC. The chain has TRBV29-1 and TRBJ2-1; 7 bases match TRBD1. Per the germline V gene, CDR1 is SQVTM and CDR2 is ANQGSEA. The CDR3 covers 11 residues.

This chain connects TRBV7-6 to TRBJ1-1; 9 bases line up with TRBD1. V shed 4 bases and J 3 bases; nucleotides not matched to a gene: 6. The CDR3 spans 15 residues. Germline CDR1 is SGHVS and CDR2 is FNYEAQ. The CDR3 here is CASSSTGGSDTEAFF. The CDR3 nucleotides read TGTGCCAGCAGCTCGACAGGGGGATCCGACACTGAAGCTTTCTTT.

The rearrangement uses TRBV5-1 and TRBJ1-1, with D possibly TRBD1 on 5 matching bases. In germline, CDR1 is SGHRS, CDR2 YFSETQ. V was pared by 0 bases and J by 0 bases, with 9 bases between. The CDR3 is 15 amino acids. The chain's CDR3 is CASSLAGSMNTEAFF. CDR3 bases: TGCGCCAGCAGCTTGGCAGGGAGCATGAACACTGAAGCTTTCTTT.

This clonotype turned up a few times. The J gene is TRBJ2-7, the V gene TRBV13; TRBD2 agrees at 13 bases. The CDR3 has 13 amino acids. CDR1 and CDR2 from the germline V gene are PRHDT and FYEKMQ (reference sequence). J was trimmed by 5 bases and V by 8 bases; bases with no gene match: 3. CDR3 coding DNA: TGTGCCAGCGGACTAGCGGGAGTCCACGAGCAGTACTTC. Its protein product is CASGLAGVHEQYF.

In this sample, this clonotype turned up a few times. This chain connects TRBV5-5 to TRBJ2-1; 8 bases fit TRBD2. Trimming cost V 2 bases and J 3 bases; bases outside gene matches: 4. The CDR3 has 15 residues. The germline CDR1 and CDR2 sequences are SGHKS and YYEKEE (reference sequence). CDR3 region: CASSFQAGDYNEQFF. CDR3 bases: TGTGCCAGCAGCTTCCAAGCGGGGGACTACAATGAGCAGTTCTTC.

The sample holds a few counts of this clonotype. V and J are TRBV20-1 and TRBJ1-6; no firm D call. The CDR3 extends over 12 amino acids. Germline-derived CDR1 and CDR2 are DFQATT and SNEGSKA (reference sequence). V was cut by 3 bases and J by 8 bases, with 8 bases left in between. As DNA, the CDR3 is TGCAGTGCTAGTGGGTGGGATTCACCCCTCCACTTT. Translated, it gives CSASGWDSPLHF.

V is TRBV12-3 or TRBV12-4 and J is TRBJ2-1, with TRBD2 identical over 7 bases. CDR3 size: 17 residues. Unmatched junction bases numbered 16, after V lost 6 bases and J lost 5 bases. The CDR3 coding sequence is TGTGCCAGCAGGACCGAAACTAGCGCCTGGGGTGACAATGAGCAGTTCTTC. Its protein is CASRTETSAWGDNEQFF.

The gene calls are TRBV10-3 and TRBJ1-5; D call uncertain. The CDR3 runs to 14 residues. V lost 4 bases and J lost 11, with 18 bases in between. The germline V gene has CDR1 ENHRY and CDR2 SYGVKD. The CDR3 is CAISGDIGDGSQHF. For the CDR3, the DNA is TGTGCCATCAGTGGCGACATAGGTGATGGATCCCAGCATTTT.

The table lists this clonotype with a few counts. The chain recombines TRBV5-1 with TRBJ2-1; 9 bases agree with TRBD1. The junction had 6 bases not matched to a gene; V was cut back by 0 bases and J by 8 bases. Germline CDR1 reads SGHRS; CDR2 reads YFSETQ. The CDR3 is 15 amino acids. This CDR3 reads CASSLATGGGYEQFF. CDR3 in DNA: TGCGCCAGCAGCTTGGCTACAGGGGGCGGATATGAGCAGTTCTTC.

The CDR3 nucleotides read TGTGCCAGCAGCCCGCTGACAGGGGTGATCTATGGCTACACCTTC. It is translated as CASSPLTGVIYGYTF. The chain joins TRBV4-2 to TRBJ1-2, with TRBD1 identical over 8 bases. CDR1 is LGHNA, CDR2 YNFKEQ, per germline. Trimming at V came to 4 bases and at J to 4 bases, leaving 8 bases not matched to a gene. There are 15 residues in the CDR3.